This T cell receptor (beta chain) was documented in a study of T-cell memory formation after mild COVID-19. 5'RACE, which relied on constant-segment primers, yielded TCR alpha and TCR beta cDNA libraries carrying sample barcodes and UMIs. Via MiXCR, TCRdb re-called the 5' RACE reads, giving one row per CDR3 protein. The repertoire holds roughly 380,000 distinct CDR3 sequences, around 27% seen once, with 13% in the top ten. The V gene's germline CDR1 is SGHTA and CDR2 FQGNSA. The junction had 4 bases not matched to a gene; V was cut back by 1 base and J by 4 bases. The CDR3 is made up of 17 amino acids. In this sample, this clonotype turned up a few times.

The gene calls are TRBV7-2 and TRBJ2-2, with 12 bases lining up with TRBD2. Specimen: PBMCs or a T cell subset sorted from them (not recorded which). The receptor's source is an adult woman who had mild COVID-19 (a few samples of this study predate the infection). Cell type and time point are not known. Here the CDR3 DNA reads TGTGCCAGCAGCTTAGTCCTAGCGGGAGGGCGCACCGGGGAGCTGTTTTTT. Its protein is CASSLVLAGGRTGELFF.